These 16 T cell receptor beta chains were all obtained from the same sample, sequenced in a study of T cell responses to AZD1222 COVID-19 vaccine (dated by TCRdb to the early 2020s). Receptor libraries were prepared by the immunoSEQ multiplex PCR assay. This is the immuneACCESS table as TCRdb keeps it, with only in-frame sequences that have V and J called. A part of the clones is gone; compared with another copy, unresolved V genes explain less than half, and the rest is unexplained. The sample table lists 120,000 or so clones, over 75% of them with a count of one. The top ten hold 3.5% to 4.5% of the sample. The intended sense of this specimen's time point label: about 28 days (+/-7) after the second vaccine dose. What this sample's treatment or condition label stands for: meningococcal conjugate vaccine given as trial control. The source was peripheral blood, collected 28 days after the second dose of the MenACWY control vaccine. These receptors were collected from an adult who received the MenACWY meningococcal vaccine as a control.

The chain has TRBV27 and TRBJ2-1; TRBD2 matches 14 bases. J lost 4 bases, V lost 5 bases, and 4 bases had no gene match. CDR1 and CDR2 from the germline V gene are MNHEY and SMNVEV (reference sequence). There are 16 residues in the CDR3. The CDR3, as DNA: TGTGCCAGCAGTCGGACTAGCGGGGGGTATTACAATGAGCAGTTCTTC. Translation gives CASSRTSGGYYNEQFF.

The chain uses TRBV5-1 and TRBJ2-1, with 9 bases aligning to TRBD2. CDR3 length: 16 residues. The germline CDR1 and CDR2 sequences are SGHRS and YFSETQ. The trim removed 0 bases at V and 4 bases at J, leaving 5 bases unmatched. In DNA form, the CDR3 reads TGCGCCAGCAGCTTGGCTAGCGGGGCGTCTTACAATGAGCAGTTCTTC. Protein sequence: CASSLASGASYNEQFF.

The J gene is TRBJ2-3, the V gene TRBV24-1; TRBD2 matches 7 bases. The CDR3 is made up of 16 amino acids. Germline V gene data show CDR1 as KGHDR and CDR2 as SFDVKD. V lost 1 base to trimming and J lost 1 base; unmatched junction nucleotides: 4. CDR3: CATSDLRAGGTDTQYF. CDR3 nucleotides: TGTGCCACCAGTGATTTACGGGCGGGGGGCACAGATACGCAGTATTTT.

The chain has TRBV19 and TRBJ1-4; 8 bases agree with TRBD1. In germline, CDR1 is LNHDA, CDR2 SQIVND (reference sequence). J gave up 2 bases and V 4 bases, and 3 bases lay outside the gene matches. The CDR3 spans 15 residues. CDR3 nucleotides: TGTGCCAGTAGTAGACAGGGGACGACTAATGAAAAACTGTTTTTT. Translated, it gives CASSRQGTTNEKLFF.

The chain employs TRBV5-4 and TRBJ2-5; TRBD1 is a possible D gene (6 bases). The germline V gene has CDR1 SGHNT and CDR2 YYREEE (reference sequence). Trimming left V 0 bases short and J 8 bases short, with 17 bases between. The CDR3 has 15 amino acids. As DNA, the CDR3 is TGTGCCAGCAGCTTGGAGACCGCTCAGGGGAATACCCAGTACTTC. Translating gives CASSLETAQGNTQYF.

This chain links TRBV18 with TRBJ1-5, with a possible D match to TRBD1 (5 bases). The CDR3 contains 15 residues. CDR1 KGHSH and CDR2 LQKENI come from the germline V gene. Trimming pared 5 bases from V and 2 bases from J, leaving 13 bases between. Here the CDR3 reads CASSSGGYGNQPQHF. The CDR3 DNA sequence: TGTGCCAGCTCAAGTGGGGGGTATGGCAATCAGCCCCAGCATTTT.

The chain joins TRBV6-5 to TRBJ2-2; tentative D call: TRBD1 (5 bases). This CDR3 has 13 residues. Germline V CDR1 and CDR2: MNHEY, SVGAGI. V was shortened by 7 bases and J by 5 bases, with 11 bases between the two germline ends. The DNA of the CDR3 is TGTGCCAGCACGAGCCCAGGGACCGGGGAGCTGTTTTTT. Translating gives CASTSPGTGELFF.

The chain recombines TRBV6-6 with TRBJ2-7, with unresolved D. Germline CDR1 reads MNHNY; CDR2 reads SVGAGI (reference sequence). CDR3 size: 13 residues. V lost 0 bases, J lost 5 bases, and 8 bases lay in between. CDR3 amino acids: CASSYSVAHEQYV. The CDR3 nucleotides are TGTGCCAGCAGTTACTCAGTGGCTCACGAGCAGTACGTC.

A single count supports this clone. The chain uses TRBV28 and TRBJ2-3, with D tentatively TRBD2 (6 bases). This CDR3 is built from 15 residues. The V and J ends lost 5 bases and 1 base respectively, with 13 bases between them. Per the germline V gene, CDR1 is MDHEN and CDR2 is SYDVKM. CDR3 nucleotides: TGTGCCAGCAGTCCACCGGGACTTCGCACAGATACGCAGTATTTT. Its translation: CASSPPGLRTDTQYF.

This chain links TRBV28 with TRBJ1-3; no definite D call. Germline V gene data show CDR1 as MDHEN and CDR2 as SYDVKM. The V and J ends lost 6 bases and 0 bases respectively, with 9 bases between them. The CDR3 has 14 amino acids. CDR3 coding DNA: TGTGCCAGCAGACAGCGTCGCTCTGGAAACACCATATATTTT. It codes for CASRQRRSGNTIYF. Variable domain in full (rest from reference TRBV28 and TRBJ1-3): DVKVTQSSRYLVKRTGEKVFLECVQDMDHENMFWYRQDPGLGLRLIYFSYDVKMKEKGDIPEGYSVSREKKERFSLILESASTNQTSMYLCASRQRRSGNTIYFGEGSWLTVV.

V and J are TRBV2 and TRBJ2-3; 8 positions agree with TRBD1. CDR3 length: 13 residues. Germline V CDR1 and CDR2: SNHLY, FYNNEI. Losses at the gene ends were 6 bases for V and 4 bases for J; bases not matched to a gene: 3. The CDR3 spells CASRGQVPDTQYF. Here the CDR3 DNA reads TGTGCCAGCAGGGGACAGGTCCCAGATACGCAGTATTTT.

This chain uses TRBV13 with TRBJ2-7; possible D gene TRBD1, 6 bases. Germline V gene lookup returns CDR1 PRHDT and CDR2 FYEKMQ (reference sequence). The CDR3 is 15 amino acids. Trimming pared 5 bases from V and 1 base from J, leaving 15 bases between. This chain's CDR3 is CASSTRGGQSYEQYF. CDR3 sequence (DNA): TGTGCCAGCAGCACCCGCGGCGGACAGTCCTACGAGCAGTACTTC.

The J gene is TRBJ1-2, the V gene TRBV7-2; the D is unclear. This CDR3 comprises 16 residues. CDR1 and CDR2 from the germline V gene are SGHTA and FQGNSA. V lost 0 bases to trimming and J lost 3 bases, with 14 bases between them. The CDR3 is CASSLASQLHYYGYTF. CDR3 DNA sequence: TGTGCCAGCAGCTTAGCGTCACAGTTACACTACTATGGCTACACCTTC.

The V and J genes are TRBV6-6 and TRBJ2-6; maybe TRBD2 (5 bases). CDR3 length equals 20 residues. The V end lost 6 bases, the J end lost 5 bases, and 29 bases lay between the germline ends. Germline CDR1 and CDR2: MNHNY and SVGAGI (reference sequence). The CDR3 protein is CASSTSRARLTIGRANVLTF. CDR3 bases: TGTGCCAGCAGCACTTCGAGGGCACGTCTCACTATAGGGAGGGCCAACGTCCTGACTTTC.

The V gene is TRBV28, the J gene TRBJ1-5, with a possible D match to TRBD1 (5 bases). Looked up from germline, CDR1 is MDHEN and CDR2 is SYDVKM. V dropped 3 bases and J dropped 4 bases, with 22 bases sitting between them. The CDR3 spans 18 residues. The CDR3 DNA reads as TGTGCCAGCAGTTTTGCCCCCTTTGGGGGTGTAAGAAATCAGCCCCAGCATTTT. The encoded protein is CASSFAPFGGVRNQPQHF. The whole variable domain, remainder taken from reference TRBV28 and TRBJ1-5, is DVKVTQSSRYLVKRTGEKVFLECVQDMDHENMFWYRQDPGLGLRLIYFSYDVKMKEKGDIPEGYSVSREKKERFSLILESASTNQTSMYLCASSFAPFGGVRNQPQHFGDGTRLSIL.

The rearrangement uses TRBV11-2 and TRBJ2-3; 10 nucleotides line up with TRBD2. Per the germline V gene, CDR1 is SGHAT and CDR2 is FQNNGV. V was pared by 4 bases and J by 1 base, with 8 bases of the junction left unmatched. This CDR3 is built from 17 residues. CDR3 bases: TGTGCCAGCAGCTGGACTAGCGGAATTTGGGGCACAGATACGCAGTATTTT. Translation gives CASSWTSGIWGTDTQYF.